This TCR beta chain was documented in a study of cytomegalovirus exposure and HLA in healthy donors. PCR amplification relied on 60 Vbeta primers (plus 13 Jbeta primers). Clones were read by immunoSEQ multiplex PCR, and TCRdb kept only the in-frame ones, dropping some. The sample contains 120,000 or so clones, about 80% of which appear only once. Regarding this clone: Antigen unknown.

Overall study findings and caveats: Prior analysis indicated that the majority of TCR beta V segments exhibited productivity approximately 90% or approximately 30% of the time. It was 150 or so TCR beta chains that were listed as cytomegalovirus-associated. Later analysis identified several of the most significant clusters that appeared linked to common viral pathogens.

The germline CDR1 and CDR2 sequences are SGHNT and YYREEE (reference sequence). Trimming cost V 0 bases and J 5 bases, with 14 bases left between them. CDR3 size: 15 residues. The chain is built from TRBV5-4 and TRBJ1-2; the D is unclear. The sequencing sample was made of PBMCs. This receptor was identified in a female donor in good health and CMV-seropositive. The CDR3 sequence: CASSLDPGNDYGYTF. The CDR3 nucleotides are TGTGCCAGCAGCTTGGATCCAGGAAACGATTATGGCTACACCTTC.